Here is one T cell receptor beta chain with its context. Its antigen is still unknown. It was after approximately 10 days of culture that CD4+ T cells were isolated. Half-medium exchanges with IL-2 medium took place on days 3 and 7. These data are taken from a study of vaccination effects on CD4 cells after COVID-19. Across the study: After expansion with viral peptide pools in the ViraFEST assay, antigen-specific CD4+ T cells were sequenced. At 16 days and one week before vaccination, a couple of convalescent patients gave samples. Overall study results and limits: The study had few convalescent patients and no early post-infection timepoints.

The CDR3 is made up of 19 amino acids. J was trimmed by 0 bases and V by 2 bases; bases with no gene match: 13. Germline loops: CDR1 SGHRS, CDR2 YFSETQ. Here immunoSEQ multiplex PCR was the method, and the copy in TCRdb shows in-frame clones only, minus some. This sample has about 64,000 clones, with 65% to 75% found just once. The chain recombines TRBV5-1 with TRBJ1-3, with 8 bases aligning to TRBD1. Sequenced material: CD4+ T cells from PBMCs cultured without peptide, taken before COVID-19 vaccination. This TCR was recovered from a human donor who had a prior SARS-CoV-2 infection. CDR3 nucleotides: TGCGCCAGCAGCTTAGTCCCGGGACAGGAGAGAGTCTCTGGAAACACCATATATTTT. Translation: CASSLVPGQERVSGNTIYF.